This T cell receptor beta chain was sequenced during a study of PD-1 blockade in classical Hodgkin lymphoma. The V end was cut by 7 bases, the J end by 4 bases, with 13 bases between. This CDR3 spans 13 amino acids. In germline, CDR1 is MNHNY, CDR2 SVGAGI (reference sequence). In every patient, relapse followed autologous stem cell transplantation, while exposure to brentuximab vedotin differed. The protocol was immunoSEQ multiplex PCR, while the TCRdb copy is restricted to in-frame clones and leaves out a portion. The sample consists of 40,000 to 50,000 clones, about 74% of them appearing once. V is TRBV6-6 and J is TRBJ1-1; D gene unclear. The sample here was peripheral blood mononuclear cells (PBMCs), taken at baseline. This receptor was identified in a human donor with classical Hodgkin lymphoma. The CDR3 nucleotides are TGTGCCAGCATGGGAAAGCGGGGCACTGAAGCTTTCTTT. Protein: CASMGKRGTEAFF.